This T cell receptor (beta chain) was captured by sequencing in a study of regulatory T cells in long-lasting Graves disease. As to time point: newly diagnosed GD, antithyroid drugs for less than 3 months. After RNA was extracted from PBMCs, the TCR library was made from it. In building TCR beta libraries, iRepertoire HTBI primers were used together with Arm-PCR of CDR3 regions. TCRdb re-derived calls from the multiplex PCR reads in MiXCR, one entry per CDR3 protein. The sample lists approximately 350,000 distinct CDR3 sequences; around 17% were seen once. This clonotype was observed many times. These records were also assigned to another study, of T cells in Graves' hyperthyroidism and ophthalmopathy.

The sequencing here drew on peripheral blood mononuclear cells (PBMCs), taken at new diagnosis, from a patient treated with antithyroid drugs. The clonotype originates from a man aged 35 to 55 with Graves disease.

The CDR3 coding sequence is TGTGCCAGCAGCTGGGGGACAGGGGCCCAAAACATTCAGTACTTC. This codes for CASSWGTGAQNIQYF. The chain employs TRBV12-3 or TRBV12-4 and TRBJ2-4; 10 bases are shared with TRBD1. The CDR3 covers 15 residues. The trim removed 6 bases at V and 5 bases at J, leaving 7 bases unmatched.